One and the same sample provided the 21 T cell receptor beta chains below, sequenced in a study of blood T cell repertoires in COVID-19. TCRdb keeps only in-frame clones here, not all; method: immunoSEQ multiplex PCR. The repertoire has about 200,000 clones, 70% to 90% of them found once; the top ten carry about 18%. Material for sequencing was peripheral blood. Receptors originate from a man aged 50-60 years with COVID-19, enrolled during active disease.

The chain links TRBV5-8 to TRBJ2-7, with 9 bases matching TRBD1. Germline values: CDR1 SGHTS, CDR2 YDEGEE. With 1 base clipped from V and 1 base from J, the junction kept 6 bases outside the gene matches. The CDR3 extends over 16 amino acids. As DNA, the CDR3 is TGTGCCAGCAGCTTGTTGTGGACAGGGGATTCCTACGAGCAGTACTTC. Translating it yields CASSLLWTGDSYEQYF.

This clone has only one observation. V gene TRBV27 combines with J gene TRBJ1-2, with D possibly being TRBD1 (6 bases). Trimming removed 0 bases at V and 5 bases at J, with 19 bases between. The CDR3 contains 17 residues. Germline loops: CDR1 MNHEY, CDR2 SMNVEV (reference sequence). The CDR3 region is CASSLSNPGTPIYGYTF. The CDR3 nucleotides are TGTGCCAGCAGTTTATCGAACCCAGGGACACCGATATATGGCTACACCTTC.

The gene calls are TRBV9 and TRBJ1-2, with D possibly matching TRBD1 (5 bases). Trimming stripped 0 bases from V and 5 bases from J, with 14 bases between. Germline CDR1 is SGDLS and CDR2 is YYNGEE. This CDR3 spans 15 amino acids. The CDR3 region is CASSVGTGVFYGYTF. CDR3 nucleotide sequence: TGTGCCAGCAGCGTAGGTACGGGGGTTTTTTATGGCTACACCTTC.

The gene calls are TRBV5-1 and TRBJ1-1; no reliable D call. The CDR3 extends over 14 amino acids. The V and J ends lost 4 bases and 0 bases respectively, with 10 bases between them. The germline CDR1 and CDR2 sequences are SGHRS and YFSETQ. The CDR3 DNA reads as TGCGCCAGCAGCACTGGGGAGTTGAACACTGAAGCTTTCTTT. This sequence encodes CASSTGELNTEAFF.

This chain joins TRBV5-1 and TRBJ2-3, with TRBD1 matching over 10 bases. With V trimmed by 4 bases and J by 5 bases, 10 bases remained unmatched. The CDR3 covers 16 residues. Germline CDR1 reads SGHRS; CDR2 reads YFSETQ. CDR3 DNA: TGCGCCAGCAGCCGAGACAGGGGGCGATCGGAAGATACGCAGTATTTT. It translates to CASSRDRGRSEDTQYF.

This clone was detected only a few times. The chain employs TRBV14 and TRBJ2-1, with a weak D call TRBD2 (6 bases). Trimming removed 4 bases from V and 2 bases from J, with 15 bases in between. The CDR3 spans 16 residues. CDR1 SGHDN and CDR2 FVKESK come from the germline V gene. The CDR3 DNA reads TGTGCCAGCAGCCCGGGCGGGGTAGGGGCCTACAATGAGCAGTTCTTC. Translating it yields CASSPGGVGAYNEQFF. The variable domain in full, completed from reference TRBV14 and TRBJ2-1, reads EAGVTQFPSHSVIEKGQTVTLRCDPISGHDNLYWYRRVMGKEIKFLLHFVKESKQDESGMPNNRFLAERTGGTYSTLKVQPAELEDSGVYFCASSPGGVGAYNEQFFGPGTRLTVL.

This clone showed up just a few times. This chain connects TRBV7-2 to TRBJ1-6; 8 positions agree with TRBD1. After removal of 5 bases from V and 13 bases from J, the junction contained 19 bases not matched to a gene. The germline V gene encodes CDR1 SGHTA and CDR2 FQGNSA. This CDR3 region has 17 residues. For the CDR3, the DNA is TGTGCCAGCAGCGGAGTGGGGGACAGGTCATTCATATCGCCCCTCCACTTT. Amino acids: CASSGVGDRSFISPLHF.

The chain employs TRBV30 and TRBJ1-6; 7 bases match TRBD1. This CDR3 region has 15 residues. Germline V gene sequence: CDR1 GTSNPN, CDR2 SVGIG (reference sequence). J was trimmed by 1 base and V by 8 bases; bases with no gene match: 8. The CDR3 region is CARNRGRSYNSPLHF. CDR3 coding DNA: TGTGCCCGGAACAGGGGAAGATCCTATAATTCACCCCTCCACTTT.

The chain uses TRBV7-8 and TRBJ1-1, with a tentative D call TRBD1 (5 bases). Trimming left V 1 base short and J 11 bases short, with 17 bases between. This CDR3 region has 14 residues. CDR1 is SGHVS and CDR2 is FQNEAQ in the germline V gene. CDR3 sequence (DNA): TGTGCCAGCAGCTTAGATCTTTCAGGGCCCGTGGCTTTCTTT. It specifies CASSLDLSGPVAFF.

The chain's CDR3 is CASSLLQGYEQYF. CDR3 nucleotides: TGTGCCAGCAGCCTACTACAGGGGTACGAGCAGTACTTC. This chain connects TRBV7-2 to TRBJ2-7; 7 nucleotides align to TRBD1. Looked up from germline, CDR1 is SGHTA and CDR2 is FQGNSA. Trimming removed 5 bases from V and 4 bases from J; junction bases left unmatched: 5. The CDR3 sequence is 13 residues long. The full variable domain, its missing parts supplied by reference TRBV7-2 and TRBJ2-7, is GAGVSQSPSNKVTEKGKDVELRCDPISGHTALYWYRQSLGQGLEFLIYFQGNSAPDKSGLPSDRFSAERTGGSVSTLTIQRTQQEDSAVYLCASSLLQGYEQYFGPGTRLTVT.

The V and J genes are TRBV2 and TRBJ2-1, with 9 bases matching TRBD1. The length of the CDR3 is 16 residues. The junction had 8 bases not matched to a gene; V was cut back by 4 bases and J by 4 bases. The V gene's germline CDR1 is SNHLY and CDR2 FYNNEI. The CDR3 nucleotides read TGTGCCAGCAGTGGGATAAGGACAGGGGCGTACAATGAGCAGTTCTTC. The encoded protein is CASSGIRTGAYNEQFF.

This clone was seen just once. The gene calls are TRBV18 and TRBJ2-2; tentatively, D is TRBD1 (5 bases). Trimming cost V 2 bases and J 1 base, with 8 bases left between them. In germline, CDR1 is KGHSH, CDR2 LQKENI. The CDR3 contains 15 residues. The CDR3, as DNA: TGTGCCAGCTCACCAGACAGAGTGAACACCGGGGAGCTGTTTTTT. Translation: CASSPDRVNTGELFF.

The J gene is TRBJ2-7, the V gene TRBV30, with TRBD2 as a possible D gene (6 bases). This CDR3 is 12 amino acids long. Germline V gives CDR1 GTSNPN, CDR2 SVGIG (reference sequence). V dropped 3 bases and J dropped 3 bases, with 9 bases sitting between them. The CDR3 DNA reads TGTGCCTGGAGGGAGACTAGCTACGAGCAGTACTTC. This gives the protein CAWRETSYEQYF. The full variable domain, its missing parts supplied by reference TRBV30 and TRBJ2-7, is SQTIHQWPATLVQPVGSPLSLECTVEGTSNPNLYWYRQAAGRGLQLLFYSVGIGQISSEVPQNLSASRPQDRQFILSSKKLLLSDSGFYLCAWRETSYEQYFGPGTRLTVT.

The chain combines TRBV7-6 with TRBJ2-1, with 13 bases that match TRBD2. Germline trimming cut 0 bases from V and 5 bases from J; bases unmatched to any gene: 4. From germline, CDR1 is SGHVS and CDR2 FNYEAQ. The CDR3 sequence is 17 residues long. CDR3 coding DNA: TGTGCCAGCAGCTTAGCCTCCGGGACTAGCGGGAACAATGAGCAGTTCTTC. Amino acid sequence: CASSLASGTSGNNEQFF.

The J gene is TRBJ1-4, the V gene TRBV18; a possible D gene is TRBD1 (6 bases). The CDR3 contains 13 residues. Looked up from germline, CDR1 is KGHSH and CDR2 is LQKENI. Trimming removed 3 bases from V and 8 bases from J, with 10 bases in between. Here the CDR3 reads CASSPYRDEKLFF. The CDR3 DNA follows: TGTGCCAGCTCACCGTACAGGGACGAAAAACTGTTTTTT.

Regarding this clone: The same CDR3 also results from other DNA sequences found in this sample. The rearrangement joins TRBV5-1 to TRBJ2-2, with 7 bases identical to TRBD1. The CDR3 is made up of 14 amino acids. Germline V gene lookup returns CDR1 SGHRS and CDR2 YFSETQ. V was clipped by 5 bases and J by 3 bases; unmatched bases: 4. The CDR3 loop reads CASSLQGYTGELFF. The CDR3 coding sequence is TGCGCCAGCAGTCTACAGGGGTACACCGGGGAGCTGTTTTTT.

V is TRBV5-1 and J is TRBJ1-2; no definite D call. This CDR3 region has 13 residues. Germline values: CDR1 SGHRS, CDR2 YFSETQ. The V gene lost 2 bases and the J gene lost 5 bases, with 10 bases spanning the gap. CDR3 nucleotides: TGCGCCAGCAGCTTCGATAGGACTTATGGCTACACCTTC. Its protein product is CASSFDRTYGYTF.

The CDR3 DNA follows: TGCAGCGTTGATGCACTACCGGGTTCCAGCTCCTACAATGAGCAGTTCTTC. Its protein product is CSVDALPGSSSYNEQFF. V is TRBV29-1 and J is TRBJ2-1; D unresolved. CDR3 length: 17 amino acids. V lost 3 bases and J lost 0, with 18 bases in between. The germline CDR1 and CDR2 sequences are SQVTM and ANQGSEA.

The genes are TRBV29-1 and TRBJ2-7; a possible D gene is TRBD2 (6 bases). V was cut by 4 bases and J by 0 bases, with 16 bases left in between. The germline V gene has CDR1 SQVTM and CDR2 ANQGSEA. This CDR3 is 15 amino acids long. The DNA for the CDR3 is TGCAGCGTTGCAATGCGGGACTTGAGCTCCTACGAGCAGTACTTC. Protein sequence: CSVAMRDLSSYEQYF.

J is TRBJ1-4 and V is TRBV7-2, with D hard to call. In germline, CDR1 is SGHTA, CDR2 FQGNSA. Trimming took 8 bases from V and 4 from J, leaving 23 bases between them. This CDR3 spans 17 amino acids. The CDR3 DNA reads as TGTGCCAGCTCCCTTCGCGGGCCCGGAGCATATAATGAAAAACTGTTTTTT. Protein sequence: CASSLRGPGAYNEKLFF.

This chain links TRBV9 with TRBJ1-1, with D perhaps matching TRBD1 (5 bases). From germline, CDR1 is SGDLS and CDR2 YYNGEE. V was clipped by 4 bases and J by 4 bases, with 14 bases between them. The CDR3 is 14 residues long. The CDR3 protein is CASSSWGGGTEAFF. CDR3 in DNA: TGTGCCAGCAGCTCCTGGGGGGGAGGCACTGAAGCTTTCTTT.